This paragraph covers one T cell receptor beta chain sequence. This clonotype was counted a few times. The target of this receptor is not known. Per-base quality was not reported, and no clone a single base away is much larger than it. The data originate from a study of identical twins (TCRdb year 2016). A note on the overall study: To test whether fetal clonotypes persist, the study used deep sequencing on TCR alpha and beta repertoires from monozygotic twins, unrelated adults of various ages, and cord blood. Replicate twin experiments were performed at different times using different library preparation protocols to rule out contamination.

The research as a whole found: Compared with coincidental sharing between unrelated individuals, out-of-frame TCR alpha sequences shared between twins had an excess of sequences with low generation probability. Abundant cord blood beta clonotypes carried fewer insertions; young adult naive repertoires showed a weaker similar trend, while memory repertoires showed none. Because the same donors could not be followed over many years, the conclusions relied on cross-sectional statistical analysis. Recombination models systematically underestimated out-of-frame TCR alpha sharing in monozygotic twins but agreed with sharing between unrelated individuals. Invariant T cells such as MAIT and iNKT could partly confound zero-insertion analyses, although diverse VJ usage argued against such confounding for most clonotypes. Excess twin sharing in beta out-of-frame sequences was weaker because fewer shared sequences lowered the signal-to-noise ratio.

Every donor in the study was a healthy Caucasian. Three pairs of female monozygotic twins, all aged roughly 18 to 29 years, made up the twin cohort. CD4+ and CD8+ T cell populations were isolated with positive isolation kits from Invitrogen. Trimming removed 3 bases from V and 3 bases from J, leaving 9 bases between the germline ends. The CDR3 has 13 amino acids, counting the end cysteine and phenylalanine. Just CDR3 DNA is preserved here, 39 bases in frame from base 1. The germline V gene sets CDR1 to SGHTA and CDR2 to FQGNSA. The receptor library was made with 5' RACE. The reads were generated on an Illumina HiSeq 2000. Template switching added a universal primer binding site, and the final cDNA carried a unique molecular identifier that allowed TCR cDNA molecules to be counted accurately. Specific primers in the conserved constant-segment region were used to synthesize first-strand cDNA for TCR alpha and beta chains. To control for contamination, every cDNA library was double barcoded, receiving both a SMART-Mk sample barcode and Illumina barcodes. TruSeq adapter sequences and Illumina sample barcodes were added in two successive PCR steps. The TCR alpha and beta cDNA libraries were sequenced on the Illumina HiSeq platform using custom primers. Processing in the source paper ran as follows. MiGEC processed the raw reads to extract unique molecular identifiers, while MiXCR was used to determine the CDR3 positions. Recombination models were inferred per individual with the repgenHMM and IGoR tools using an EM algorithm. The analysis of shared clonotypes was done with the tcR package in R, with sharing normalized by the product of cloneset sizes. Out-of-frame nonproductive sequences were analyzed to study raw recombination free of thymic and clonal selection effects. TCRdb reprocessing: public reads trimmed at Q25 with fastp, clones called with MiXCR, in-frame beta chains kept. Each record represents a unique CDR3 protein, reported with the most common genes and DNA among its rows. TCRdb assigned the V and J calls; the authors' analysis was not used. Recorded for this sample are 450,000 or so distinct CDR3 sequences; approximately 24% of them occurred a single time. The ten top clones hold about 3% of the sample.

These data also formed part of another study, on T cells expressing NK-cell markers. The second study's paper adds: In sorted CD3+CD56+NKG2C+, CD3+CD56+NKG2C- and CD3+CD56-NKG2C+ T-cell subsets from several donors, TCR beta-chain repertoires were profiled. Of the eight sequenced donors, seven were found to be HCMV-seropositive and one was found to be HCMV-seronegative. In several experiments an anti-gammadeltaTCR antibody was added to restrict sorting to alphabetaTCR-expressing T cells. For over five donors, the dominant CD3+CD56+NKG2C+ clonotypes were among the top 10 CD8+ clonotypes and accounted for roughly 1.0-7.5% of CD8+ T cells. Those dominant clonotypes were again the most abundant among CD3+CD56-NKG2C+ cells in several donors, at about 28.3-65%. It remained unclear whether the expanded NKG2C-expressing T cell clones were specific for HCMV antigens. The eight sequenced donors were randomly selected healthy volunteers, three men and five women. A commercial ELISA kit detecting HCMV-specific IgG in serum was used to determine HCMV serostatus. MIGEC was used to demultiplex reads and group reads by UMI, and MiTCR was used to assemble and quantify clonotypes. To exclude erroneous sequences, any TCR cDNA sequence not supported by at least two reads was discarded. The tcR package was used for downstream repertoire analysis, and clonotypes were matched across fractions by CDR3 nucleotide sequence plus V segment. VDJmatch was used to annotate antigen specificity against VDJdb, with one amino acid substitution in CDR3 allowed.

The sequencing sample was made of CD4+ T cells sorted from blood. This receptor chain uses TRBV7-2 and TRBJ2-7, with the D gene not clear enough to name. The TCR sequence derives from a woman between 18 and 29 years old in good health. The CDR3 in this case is CASSFKQFYEQYF. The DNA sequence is TGTGCCAGCAGCTTCAAACAGTTCTACGAGCAGTACTTC.